A selection of T cell receptor beta chains follows, all from one sample in a study of T cell clones after liver transplantation. Produced via immunoSEQ multiplex PCR; TCRdb's table is partial and in-frame only. The table has 65,000 to 80,000 clones, roughly 85% seen once. The source material was CD4+ T cells from blood, sampled at the 22-month timepoint. The receptors come from a human patient who received a liver transplant. Some T cells may be graft donor cells. Each CDR3 is given with its conserved first and last residue.

V gene: TRBV7-3; J gene: TRBJ2-3; CDR3 protein: CASSLLPTSSSPGTQYF
V gene: TRBV7-9; J gene: TRBJ2-7; CDR3 protein: CASSLNYEQYF
V gene: TRBV9; J gene: TRBJ2-3; CDR3 protein: CASSVTSGVTDTQYF
V gene: TRBV18; J gene: TRBJ2-3; CDR3 protein: CASSKLEMGTDTQYF
V gene: TRBV2; J gene: TRBJ2-7; CDR3 protein: CAKRAEQYF
V gene: TRBV18; J gene: TRBJ2-1; CDR3 protein: CASSQQAFEQFF
V gene: TRBV28; J gene: TRBJ1-2; CDR3 protein: CASSLQLGGYTF
V gene: TRBV7-2; J gene: TRBJ2-7; CDR3 protein: CASSAPGTSGSYEQYF
V gene: TRBV19; J gene: TRBJ2-2; CDR3 protein: CASRRTSGSTAGELFF
V gene: TRBV5-3; J gene: TRBJ2-2; CDR3 protein: CARSSQARRTSGSTGELFF
V gene: TRBV7-2; J gene: TRBJ2-5; CDR3 protein: CASSLARGAGQETQYF
V gene: TRBV4-2; J gene: TRBJ1-4; CDR3 protein: CASSQANQLEANEKLFF